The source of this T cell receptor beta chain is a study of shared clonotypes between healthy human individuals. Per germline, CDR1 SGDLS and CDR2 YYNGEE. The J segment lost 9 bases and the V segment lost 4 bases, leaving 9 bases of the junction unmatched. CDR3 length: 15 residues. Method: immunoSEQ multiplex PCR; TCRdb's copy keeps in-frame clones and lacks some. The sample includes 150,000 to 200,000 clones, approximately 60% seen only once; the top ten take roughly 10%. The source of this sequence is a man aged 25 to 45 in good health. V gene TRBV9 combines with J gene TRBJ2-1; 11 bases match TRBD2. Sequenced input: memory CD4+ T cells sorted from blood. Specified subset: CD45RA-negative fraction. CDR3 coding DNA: TGTGCCAGCAGCCCCACGACTAGCGGGACTGGTGAGCAGTTCTTC. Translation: CASSPTTSGTGEQFF.